This paragraph reports one T cell receptor beta chain. Its matching antigen is unknown. Germline V gene lookup returns CDR1 MNHNS and CDR2 SASEGT. The CDR3 is 13 amino acids. Trimming removed 3 bases from V and 5 bases from J, with 10 bases in between. The data are from a study of Graves' ophthalmopathy and Graves' hyperthyroidism. About the research overall: Peripheral blood collection took place at initial diagnosis, before any treatment.

Points from the study as a whole: With a specificity of about 75% and a sensitivity of about 69%, the model predicted ophthalmopathy progression. Most thyroid clonotypes expanded beyond 0.001 frequency were also found in blood.

Amplification of TCR beta CDR3 regions used RNA transcripts. Following a first-round RT-PCR that used HTBI primers, a second-round multiplex PCR was carried out. TCRdb analysed the multiplex PCR reads with MiXCR anew, one entry per CDR3 protein. The table records approximately 210,000 distinct CDR3 sequences, approximately 29% of them present only once. The receptor was derived from a man between 50 and 59 years old with Graves' ophthalmopathy. Material for sequencing was peripheral blood. V gene TRBV6-1 combines with J gene TRBJ2-5, with D possibly TRBD2 on 7 matching bases. The CDR3 reads CASSEGGPETQYF. DNA for the CDR3: TGTGCCAGCAGTGAGGGGGGGCCGGAGACCCAGTACTTC.